Shown below are 15 T cell receptor beta chains from a single sample sequenced in a study of blood T cells in healthy people across ages. A second 7 to 11 cycle PCR used barcoded and J-beta primers. MiXCR, run by TCRdb on the 5' RACE reads, gives a single entry per CDR3 protein. This table has 600,000 or so distinct CDR3 sequences, around 31% appearing once. Sequenced material: blood. These receptors all stem from a woman older than 75 in good health.

This chain joins TRBV7-2 and TRBJ2-7; 7 positions match TRBD1. This CDR3 has 16 residues. Trimming at V came to 5 bases and at J to 1 base, leaving 11 bases not matched to a gene. In germline, CDR1 is SGHTA, CDR2 FQGNSA. The CDR3 loop is CASSPGTAYPSYEQYF. The DNA of the CDR3 is TGTGCCAGCAGCCCCGGGACAGCTTATCCATCCTACGAGCAGTACTTC.

This clonotype was picked up a small number of times. This chain links TRBV27 with TRBJ2-3; 13 bases are a match to TRBD2. The CDR3 has 15 amino acids. With V trimmed by 6 bases and J by 4 bases, 4 bases remained unmatched. The germline V gene has CDR1 MNHEY and CDR2 SMNVEV (reference sequence). In DNA form, the CDR3 reads TGTGCCAGCAGAAGGACTAGCGGGGGTGCAGATACGCAGTATTTT. It encodes CASRRTSGGADTQYF.

This clonotype was counted many times. The V and J genes are TRBV12-3 or TRBV12-4 and TRBJ2-3; 9 bases are shared with TRBD1. J gave up 6 bases and V 4 bases, and 5 bases lay outside the gene matches. The CDR3 contains 14 residues. CDR3 amino acids: CASSSGQGSDTQYF. CDR3 DNA sequence: TGTGCCAGCAGTTCAGGACAGGGGTCGGATACGCAGTATTTT.

This clonotype was counted a few times. This sequence joins TRBV20-1 and TRBJ2-5, with D perhaps TRBD1 or TRBD2 (7 bases each). The CDR3 totals 14 residues. The V and J ends lost 2 bases and 2 bases respectively, with 12 bases between them. CDR1 is DFQATT, CDR2 SNEGSKA, per germline (reference sequence). The CDR3 is CSARRGRGQETQYF. The DNA of the CDR3 is TGCAGTGCTAGAAGGGGGCGGGGGCAAGAGACCCAGTACTTC.

This clonotype occurred many times. The chain links TRBV28 to TRBJ2-1; TRBD2 might be the D (6 bases). CDR1 is MDHEN and CDR2 is SYDVKM in the germline V gene. CDR3 length: 15 amino acids. V lost 7 bases and J 5 bases, leaving 18 bases between the germline ends. The CDR3 reads CASNRPGTGHNEQFF. The CDR3, as DNA: TGTGCCAGCAACCGCCCCGGGACTGGCCACAATGAGCAGTTCTTC. Full variable domain (outside the CDR3, taken from reference TRBV28 and TRBJ2-1): DVKVTQSSRYLVKRTGEKVFLECVQDMDHENMFWYRQDPGLGLRLIYFSYDVKMKEKGDIPEGYSVSREKKERFSLILESASTNQTSMYLCASNRPGTGHNEQFFGPGTRLTVL.

This clonotype has ten or more counts. The CDR3 is CAWNSGATDTQYF. In DNA, the CDR3 is TGTGCCTGGAATTCGGGGGCCACAGATACGCAGTATTTT. The chain has TRBV30 and TRBJ2-3, with D perhaps matching TRBD1 or TRBD2 (6 bases each). Germline assignment: CDR1 GTSNPN and CDR2 SVGIG (reference sequence). Trimming removed 4 bases from V and 2 bases from J, with 10 bases in between. This CDR3 spans 13 amino acids.

Many counts were recorded for this clonotype. The rearrangement joins TRBV7-2 to TRBJ2-1, with D perhaps matching TRBD1 (5 bases). The CDR3 is 13 amino acids. Trimming cost V 1 base and J 8 bases, with 9 bases left between them. The germline V gene encodes CDR1 SGHTA and CDR2 FQGNSA. The CDR3: CASSLDRSDEQFF. In DNA form, the CDR3 reads TGTGCCAGCAGCTTAGACAGGTCCGATGAGCAGTTCTTC.

This clonotype was detected a few times. V gene TRBV6-5 combines with J gene TRBJ2-5; TRBD2 matches 12 bases. The CDR3 spans 18 residues. Trimming at V came to 4 bases and at J to 11 bases, leaving 20 bases not matched to a gene. Germline values: CDR1 MNHEY, CDR2 SVGAGI. The DNA for the CDR3 is TGTGCCAGCAGTTTGCATCGTACTAGCGGGGGGATACAGGGGGAGCAGTACTTC. It yields the protein CASSLHRTSGGIQGEQYF.

This clonotype has only a few counts. Possible read error: a much larger clone is one base away. This rearrangement joins TRBV20-1 to TRBJ2-7; 12 bases are a match to TRBD2. The length of the CDR3 is 14 residues. CDR1 DFQATT and CDR2 SNEGSKA come from the germline V gene (reference sequence). CDR3 region: CSARTSGGPYERYF. CDR3 nucleotide sequence: TGCAGTGCTAGGACTAGCGGGGGACCTTACGAGCGGTACTTC.

In this sample, this clonotype turned up many times. V gene TRBV28 combines with J gene TRBJ1-2; TRBD1 matches 12 bases. The CDR3 length is 15 residues. Germline trimming cut 5 bases from V and 6 bases from J; bases unmatched to any gene: 7. Per the germline V gene, CDR1 is MDHEN and CDR2 is SYDVKM. CDR3 region: CASSTPGQGADGYTF. The CDR3 DNA is TGTGCCAGCAGTACGCCGGGACAGGGGGCGGATGGCTACACCTTC.

This clonotype was seen a handful of times. This sequence joins TRBV11-2 and TRBJ1-2; TRBD1 agrees at 7 bases. The CDR3 length is 15 residues. Germline values: CDR1 SGHAT, CDR2 FQNNGV. J was trimmed by 4 bases and V by 3 bases; bases with no gene match: 8. CDR3 in DNA: TGTGCCAGCAGCTTTTCGGGACAGCCTAGCTATGGCTACACCTTC. Amino acids: CASSFSGQPSYGYTF.

Comment on this clonotype: A much larger clone is a single base away; this may be a read error. The V and J genes are TRBV3-1 and TRBJ2-3; a weak D match, TRBD2 (5 bases). Per the germline V gene, CDR1 is LGHDT and CDR2 is YNNKEL (reference sequence). The ends were cut back, 8 bases at V and 5 bases at J, with 14 bases in the middle. The CDR3 loop spans 13 amino acids. The CDR3 reads CASGPRGEDTQYF. CDR3 DNA: TGTGCCAGCGGCCCCCGGGGTGAAGATACGCAGTATTTT.

There are many counts of this clonotype. The V call is TRBV27, the J call TRBJ2-5; 11 nucleotides line up with TRBD2. The germline CDR1 and CDR2 sequences are MNHEY and SMNVEV (reference sequence). V was pared by 3 bases and J by 7 bases, with 4 bases of the junction left unmatched. The CDR3 has 14 residues. The CDR3 nucleotides are TGTGCCAGCAGTTTGAGGCTAGCGGGGGGGACCCAGTACTTC. Its protein is CASSLRLAGGTQYF.

The chain has TRBV6-5 and TRBJ2-7; TRBD2 matches 7 bases. CDR1 MNHEY and CDR2 SVGAGI come from the germline V gene. V lost 7 bases, J lost 7 bases, and 16 bases stayed unmatched. The CDR3 consists of 15 residues. CDR3 sequence reads: CASMRSGATYNEQYF. CDR3 coding DNA: TGTGCCAGCATGAGAAGCGGGGCGACTTATAATGAGCAGTACTTC.

Many counts were recorded for this clonotype. V gene TRBV3-1 combines with J gene TRBJ1-2; D unclear. The CDR3 has 13 residues. CDR1 and CDR2 from the germline V gene are LGHDT and YNNKEL (reference sequence). V dropped 0 bases and J dropped 3 bases, with 5 bases sitting between them. CDR3 DNA: TGTGCCAGCAGCCAAGACGGCTACTATGGCTACACCTTC. It codes for CASSQDGYYGYTF.